Listed here is a single TCR beta chain. Its antigen is as yet unknown. These data originate in a study of cytomegalovirus exposure and HLA in healthy donors. The data were produced by immunoSEQ multiplex PCR, yet TCRdb's version contains in-frame clones alone and is incomplete. Of 200,000 to 300,000 clones listed, 90% were seen once; the top ten hold approximately 3.1%. CDR1 and CDR2 from the germline V gene are LNHDA and SQIVND (reference sequence). The CDR3 covers 15 residues. Trimming shortened V by 7 bases and J by 0 bases, and 15 bases separated the two germline ends. General study findings and limits: According to a subsequent analysis, TCR clusters from the first cohort were inclined to appear together in the 120 validation repertoires. Three of the chains that were CMV-associated were confirmed in vitro to be specific for CMV antigens. Rare sequences made up most TCRs, while some public TCRs were found in many donors.

It was the 120-subject validation cohort, separate from the roughly 700-subject first cohort, to which the donors belonged. The sample consisted of PBMCs. This TCR came from a woman between 25 and 40 years old in good health and CMV-seronegative. The V call is TRBV19, the J call TRBJ1-1; the D gene is possibly TRBD1 (6 bases). Here the CDR3 reads CASIAGQGMNTEAFF. The CDR3 DNA is TGTGCCAGTATTGCCGGTCAGGGGATGAACACTGAAGCTTTCTTT.